This TCR beta chain derives from a study of a mutant IDH1 vaccine in newly diagnosed glioma. Study overall: Patients were started on vaccination 4-6 weeks after radiotherapy alone, or with temozolomide cycles. Study-wide results and caveats: A vaccine-induced immune response developed in around 94% of the patients.

TCRdb's table, derived via immunoSEQ multiplex PCR, lists solely in-frame clones and lacks some. Of more than 55,000 clones listed, approximately 82% are singletons. The germline CDR1 and CDR2 sequences are MGHRA and YSYEKL. The CDR3 length is 15 residues. With 4 bases removed from V and 2 bases from J, the gap between germline ends came to 12 bases. On this clone: The antigen is not known.

The sample's time point: week 5, during vaccination. Vaccine doses each comprised 300 ug of mutant IDH1 20-mer peptide, with topical imiquimod. Each astrocytoma in the donors was new, WHO grade 3 or 4, IDH1-mutant and ATRX-lost. This chain uses TRBV4-1 with TRBJ1-5, with D hard to call. The input for sequencing was PBMCs, taken from a glioma patient whose treatment included an IDH1 peptide vaccine. The clonotype was recovered from a woman under 30 with glioma. Some clones in this sample may be carry-over from other donors' samples. The CDR3 sequence: CASSLAVLGNQPQHF. CDR3 in DNA: TGCGCCAGCAGCCTGGCCGTGCTGGGCAATCAGCCCCAGCATTTT.